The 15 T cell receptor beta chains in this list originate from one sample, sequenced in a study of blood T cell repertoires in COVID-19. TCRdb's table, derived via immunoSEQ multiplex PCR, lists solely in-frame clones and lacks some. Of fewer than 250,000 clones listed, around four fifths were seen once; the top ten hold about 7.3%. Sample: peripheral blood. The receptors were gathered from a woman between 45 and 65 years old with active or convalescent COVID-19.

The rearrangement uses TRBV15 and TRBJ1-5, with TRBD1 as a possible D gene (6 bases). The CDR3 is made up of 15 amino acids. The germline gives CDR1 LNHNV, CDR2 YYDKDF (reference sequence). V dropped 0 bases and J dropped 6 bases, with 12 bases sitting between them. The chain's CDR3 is CATSRDVDRLQPQHF. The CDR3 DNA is TGTGCCACCAGCAGAGATGTCGACAGGCTTCAGCCCCAGCATTTT.

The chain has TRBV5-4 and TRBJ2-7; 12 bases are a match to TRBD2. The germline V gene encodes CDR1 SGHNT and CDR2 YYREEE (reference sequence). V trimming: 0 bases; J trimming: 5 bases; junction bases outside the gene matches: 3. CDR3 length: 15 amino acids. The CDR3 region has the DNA TGTGCCAGCAGCTTGGTGACTAGCGGGAGCAACGAGCAGTACTTC. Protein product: CASSLVTSGSNEQYF.

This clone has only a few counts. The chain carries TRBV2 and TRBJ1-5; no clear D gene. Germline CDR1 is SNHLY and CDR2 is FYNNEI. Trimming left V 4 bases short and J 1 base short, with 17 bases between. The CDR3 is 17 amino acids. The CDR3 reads CASSVDRGHRSNQPQHF. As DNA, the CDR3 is TGTGCCAGCAGTGTAGATAGAGGGCATAGGAGCAATCAGCCCCAGCATTTT.

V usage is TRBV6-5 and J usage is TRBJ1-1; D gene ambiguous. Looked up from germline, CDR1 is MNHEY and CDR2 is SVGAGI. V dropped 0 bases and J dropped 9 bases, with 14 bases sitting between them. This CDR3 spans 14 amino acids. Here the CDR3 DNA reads TGTGCCAGCAGTTACTCGGGCACCTCCTTCAAAGCTTTCTTT. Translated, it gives CASSYSGTSFKAFF.

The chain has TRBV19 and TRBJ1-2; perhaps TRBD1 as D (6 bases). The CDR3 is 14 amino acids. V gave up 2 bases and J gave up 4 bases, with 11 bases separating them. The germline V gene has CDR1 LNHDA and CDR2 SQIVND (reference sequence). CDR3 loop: CASSIQGSFYGYTF. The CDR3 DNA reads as TGTGCCAGTAGTATACAGGGGTCTTTCTATGGCTACACCTTC.

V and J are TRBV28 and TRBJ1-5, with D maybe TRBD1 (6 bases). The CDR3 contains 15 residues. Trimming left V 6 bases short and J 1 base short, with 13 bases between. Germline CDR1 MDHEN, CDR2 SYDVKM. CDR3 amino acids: CASRTPGHSNQPQHF. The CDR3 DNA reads TGTGCCAGCAGGACTCCGGGACACAGCAATCAGCCCCAGCATTTT. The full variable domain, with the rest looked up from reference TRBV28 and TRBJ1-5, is DVKVTQSSRYLVKRTGEKVFLECVQDMDHENMFWYRQDPGLGLRLIYFSYDVKMKEKGDIPEGYSVSREKKERFSLILESASTNQTSMYLCASRTPGHSNQPQHFGDGTRLSIL.

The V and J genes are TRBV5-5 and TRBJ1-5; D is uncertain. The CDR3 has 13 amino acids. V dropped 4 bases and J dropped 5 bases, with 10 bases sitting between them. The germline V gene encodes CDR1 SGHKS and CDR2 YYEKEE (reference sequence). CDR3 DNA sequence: TGTGCCAGCAGCCCCACGAGGGATCAGCCCCAGCATTTT. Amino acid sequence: CASSPTRDQPQHF.

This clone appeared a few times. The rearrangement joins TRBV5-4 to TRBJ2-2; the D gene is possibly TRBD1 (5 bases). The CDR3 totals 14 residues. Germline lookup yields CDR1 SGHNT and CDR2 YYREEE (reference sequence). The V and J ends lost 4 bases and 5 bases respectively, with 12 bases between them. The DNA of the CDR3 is TGTGCCAGCAGCGAAGGGGTTTGGACCGGGGAGCTGTTTTTT. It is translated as CASSEGVWTGELFF.

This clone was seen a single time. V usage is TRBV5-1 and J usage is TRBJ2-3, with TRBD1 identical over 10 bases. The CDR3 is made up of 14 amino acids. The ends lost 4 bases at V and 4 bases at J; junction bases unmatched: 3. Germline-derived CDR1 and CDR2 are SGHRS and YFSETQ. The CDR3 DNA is TGCGCCAGCAGCGAGGGACAGGGGCCAGATACGCAGTATTTT. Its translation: CASSEGQGPDTQYF.

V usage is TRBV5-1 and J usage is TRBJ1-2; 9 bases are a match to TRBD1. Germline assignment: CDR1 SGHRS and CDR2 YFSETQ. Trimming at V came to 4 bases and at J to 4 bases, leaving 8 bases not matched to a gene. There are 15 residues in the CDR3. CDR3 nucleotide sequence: TGCGCCAGCAGCCCCAGGACAGGGGAGGGCTATGGCTACACCTTC. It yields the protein CASSPRTGEGYGYTF. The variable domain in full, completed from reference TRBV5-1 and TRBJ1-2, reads KAGVTQTPRYLIKTRGQQVTLSCSPISGHRSVSWYQQTPGQGLQFLFEYFSETQRNKGNFPGRFSGRQFSNSRSEMNVSTLELGDSALYLCASSPRTGEGYGYTFGSGTRLTVV.

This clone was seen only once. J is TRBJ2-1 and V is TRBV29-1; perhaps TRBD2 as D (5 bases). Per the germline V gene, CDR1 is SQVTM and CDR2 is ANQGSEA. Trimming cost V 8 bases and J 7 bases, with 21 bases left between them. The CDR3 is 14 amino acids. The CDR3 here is CSSRFMGSGNEQFF. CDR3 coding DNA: TGCAGCTCACGTTTTATGGGGAGTGGGAATGAGCAGTTCTTC.

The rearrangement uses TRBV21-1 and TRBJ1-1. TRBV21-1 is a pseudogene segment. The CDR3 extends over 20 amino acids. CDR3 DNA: TGTGCCAGCAGCAAGATACCCCCGGGGGATATTGCCCCAATGAACACTGAAGCTTTCTTT. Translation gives CASSKIPPGDIAPMNTEAFF.

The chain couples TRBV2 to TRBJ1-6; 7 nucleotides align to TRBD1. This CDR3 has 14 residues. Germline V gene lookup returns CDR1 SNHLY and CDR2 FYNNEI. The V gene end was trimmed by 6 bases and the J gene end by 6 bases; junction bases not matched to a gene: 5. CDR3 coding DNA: TGTGCCAGCAGACTACAGGGGACTAATTCACCCCTCCACTTT. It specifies CASRLQGTNSPLHF.

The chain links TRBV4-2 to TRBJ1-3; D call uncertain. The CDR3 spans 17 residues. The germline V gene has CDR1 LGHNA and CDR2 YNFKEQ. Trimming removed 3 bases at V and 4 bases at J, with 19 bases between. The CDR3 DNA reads TGTGCCAGCAGCCAGTTTCCGGCGGGATCAAGGGGAAACACCATATATTTT. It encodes CASSQFPAGSRGNTIYF.

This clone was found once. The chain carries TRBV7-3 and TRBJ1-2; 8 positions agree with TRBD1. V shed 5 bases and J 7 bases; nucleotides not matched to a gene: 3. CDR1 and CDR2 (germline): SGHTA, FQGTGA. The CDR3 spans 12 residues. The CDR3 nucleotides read TGTGCCAGCAGCCCTACAGGGGGTGGCTACACCTTC. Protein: CASSPTGGGYTF.